These 21 T cell receptor beta chains were sequenced from one sample in a study of cytomegalovirus exposure and HLA in healthy donors. The PCR used 60 Vbeta and 13 Jbeta primers. The table came from immunoSEQ multiplex PCR; TCRdb's copy has only in-frame clones and leaves some out. The sample contains approximately 79,000 clones, around 76% of which appear only once. Sequenced sample: PBMCs. Receptors originate from a male donor in good health and CMV-seropositive.

The rearrangement links TRBV14 to TRBJ2-1; 10 nucleotides match TRBD2. J gave up 5 bases and V 0 bases, and 4 bases lay outside the gene matches. Looked up from germline, CDR1 is SGHDN and CDR2 is FVKESK. The CDR3 is made up of 16 amino acids. This CDR3 is CASSQEGTSANNEQFF. In DNA form, the CDR3 reads TGTGCCAGCAGCCAAGAAGGGACTAGCGCAAACAATGAGCAGTTCTTC. Variable domain in full (rest from reference TRBV14 and TRBJ2-1): EAGVTQFPSHSVIEKGQTVTLRCDPISGHDNLYWYRRVMGKEIKFLLHFVKESKQDESGMPNNRFLAERTGGTYSTLKVQPAELEDSGVYFCASSQEGTSANNEQFFGPGTRLTVL.

V and J are TRBV28 and TRBJ2-5; D is possibly TRBD1 (6 bases). The J call may be incorrect, as the DNA end agrees better with TRBJ2-7. CDR1 is MDHEN, CDR2 SYDVKM, per germline. The CDR3 has 13 residues. For the CDR3, the DNA is TGTGCCAGCAGTTTAACAGGGACCCACGAGCAGTACTTC. As protein: CASSLTGTHEQYF.

This clone was picked up one time. This sequence joins TRBV5-1 and TRBJ2-3; D perhaps matches TRBD2 (6 bases). Per the germline V gene, CDR1 is SGHRS and CDR2 is YFSETQ. This CDR3 spans 16 amino acids. V was cut by 4 bases and J by 2 bases, with 17 bases left in between. The CDR3 protein is CASSATSRSFTDTQYF. The CDR3 DNA reads as TGCGCCAGCAGCGCCACTAGCAGGTCCTTCACAGATACGCAGTATTTT. Variable domain in full (rest from reference TRBV5-1 and TRBJ2-3): KAGVTQTPRYLIKTRGQQVTLSCSPISGHRSVSWYQQTPGQGLQFLFEYFSETQRNKGNFPGRFSGRQFSNSRSEMNVSTLELGDSALYLCASSATSRSFTDTQYFGPGTRLTVL.

This chain links TRBV7-9 with TRBJ1-1; 7 bases fit TRBD1. CDR3 length: 14 amino acids. The ends lost 2 bases at V and 4 bases at J; junction bases unmatched: 4. The V gene's germline CDR1 is SEHNR and CDR2 FQNEAQ (reference sequence). CDR3 in DNA: TGTGCCAGCAGCTTACAGGGGGATGGCACTGAAGCTTTCTTT. Amino acid sequence: CASSLQGDGTEAFF.

The chain couples TRBV10-3 to TRBJ2-7, with 7 bases that match TRBD1. Germline V gene data show CDR1 as ENHRY and CDR2 as SYGVKD. Germline trimming cut 7 bases from V and 3 bases from J; bases unmatched to any gene: 9. The CDR3 loop spans 14 amino acids. Here the CDR3 DNA reads TGTGCCATCACTAGCCAGGCAGGGGGCTACGAGCAGTACTTC. Protein sequence: CAITSQAGGYEQYF.

This clone was found once. A read error may produce the germline difference seen at one junction end. This chain links TRBV28 with TRBJ2-7; TRBD1 matches at 8 bases. CDR1 and CDR2 (germline): MDHEN, SYDVKM. The CDR3 contains 12 residues. The CDR3 bases are TGTGCCAGCAGGTTGGGGTGGGACAGGACATGGTTT. Translation: CASRLGWDRTWF. Combining the CDR3 with reference TRBV28 and TRBJ2-7 gives the whole variable domain DVKVTQSSRYLVKRTGEKVFLECVQDMDHENMFWYRQDPGLGLRLIYFSYDVKMKEKGDIPEGYSVSREKKERFSLILESASTNQTSMYLCASRLGWDRTWFGPGTRLTVT.

V and J are TRBV27 and TRBJ1-5; TRBD1 matches at 8 bases. Germline CDR1 reads MNHEY; CDR2 reads SMNVEV (reference sequence). The CDR3 spans 13 residues. Unmatched junction bases numbered 3, after V lost 8 bases and J lost 3 bases. The CDR3 is CASRTGFNQPQHF. In DNA, the CDR3 is TGTGCCAGCCGGACAGGGTTCAATCAGCCCCAGCATTTT.

V usage is TRBV7-6 and J usage is TRBJ2-1, with D unclear. CDR3 length: 16 amino acids. Trimming pared 2 bases from V and 5 bases from J, leaving 16 bases between. Germline loops: CDR1 SGHVS, CDR2 FNYEAQ. CDR3 region: CASSLYIPRLDNEQFF. The CDR3 region has the DNA TGTGCCAGCAGCTTATATATCCCCCGACTCGACAATGAGCAGTTCTTC.

The chain uses TRBV5-1 and TRBJ2-1; TRBD2 matches at 10 bases. The CDR3 sequence is 15 residues long. Germline lookup yields CDR1 SGHRS and CDR2 YFSETQ. The V gene end was trimmed by 3 bases and the J gene end by 4 bases; junction bases not matched to a gene: 4. CDR3 sequence reads: CASSSTSGTYNEQFF. The CDR3 DNA sequence: TGCGCCAGCAGCTCCACTAGCGGGACGTACAATGAGCAGTTCTTC.

The chain links TRBV9 to TRBJ2-1; 8 positions agree with TRBD2. The ends lost 5 bases at V and 0 bases at J; junction bases unmatched: 10. The length of the CDR3 is 17 residues. Germline CDR1 and CDR2: SGDLS and YYNGEE. The CDR3: CASSRNLAGFSYNEQFF. The CDR3 nucleotides read TGTGCCAGCAGTCGTAACCTAGCGGGTTTCTCCTACAATGAGCAGTTCTTC.

The J gene is TRBJ2-7, the V gene TRBV30, with 9 bases lining up with TRBD2. CDR1 GTSNPN and CDR2 SVGIG come from the germline V gene (reference sequence). CDR3 length equals 19 residues. V lost 4 bases to trimming and J lost 2 bases; unmatched junction nucleotides: 21. CDR3 region: CAWIAGGWGPGQVTYEQYF. In DNA form, the CDR3 reads TGTGCCTGGATCGCGGGGGGGTGGGGGCCAGGACAGGTGACCTACGAGCAGTACTTC.

The chain is built from TRBV19 and TRBJ2-1; no definite D call. Germline loops: CDR1 LNHDA, CDR2 SQIVND (reference sequence). V was shortened by 7 bases and J by 8 bases, with 18 bases between the two germline ends. The CDR3 sequence is 14 residues long. The DNA for the CDR3 is TGTGCCAGTACTTCAAAGCGCCCCCCGCATGAGCAGTTCTTC. Its protein is CASTSKRPPHEQFF.

The rearrangement links TRBV5-1 to TRBJ1-4, with TRBD1 identical over 8 bases. The CDR3 runs to 14 residues. Losses at the gene ends were 7 bases for V and 7 bases for J; bases not matched to a gene: 9. Germline assignment: CDR1 SGHRS and CDR2 YFSETQ. This CDR3 is CASQRGQGSEKLFF. The CDR3 DNA reads as TGCGCCAGCCAGAGAGGACAGGGAAGTGAAAAACTGTTTTTT.

The chain is built from TRBV7-9 and TRBJ2-7; 7 bases line up with TRBD2. Germline V lookup: CDR1 SEHNR, CDR2 FQNEAQ (reference sequence). Trimming took 1 base from V and 6 from J; bases not matched to a gene: 9. This CDR3 region has 15 residues. CDR3 DNA: TGTGCCAGCAGCTTAGACAGACTAGCAGGTGGCGAGCAGTACTTC. Protein: CASSLDRLAGGEQYF.

This clone occurred once. The V call is TRBV29-1, the J call TRBJ2-1; 7 bases are a match to TRBD2. There are 12 residues in the CDR3. CDR1 is SQVTM, CDR2 ANQGSEA, per germline. J was trimmed by 2 bases and V by 6 bases; bases with no gene match: 1. CDR3: CSVGRPYNEQFF. DNA for the CDR3: TGCAGCGTCGGGAGGCCCTACAATGAGCAGTTCTTC.

The chain links TRBV7-8 to TRBJ1-3; weak D call: TRBD1 (6 bases). The germline V and J ends were trimmed by 6 bases and 0 bases, with 18 bases remaining between them. The length of the CDR3 is 17 residues. The germline V gene has CDR1 SGHVS and CDR2 FQNEAQ. Here the CDR3 DNA reads TGTGCCAGCAGATGGGACAAGCTACCGAGCTCTGGAAACACCATATATTTT. Protein: CASRWDKLPSSGNTIYF.

This chain uses TRBV6-5 with TRBJ2-2; unclear D gene. The CDR3 consists of 11 residues. V was pared by 6 bases and J by 6 bases, with 5 bases between. CDR1 MNHEY and CDR2 SVGAGI come from the germline V gene. CDR3 residues: CASSGSGELFF. The CDR3 DNA follows: TGTGCCAGCAGCGGTTCCGGGGAGCTGTTTTTT.

This chain uses TRBV6-1 with TRBJ1-5, with D possibly being TRBD1 (6 bases). Trimming removed 2 bases from V and 3 bases from J, with 14 bases in between. The CDR3 totals 16 residues. Germline V gene sequence: CDR1 MNHNS, CDR2 SASEGT. The CDR3: CASSEIGGNHNQPQHF. In nucleotides, the CDR3 is TGTGCCAGCAGTGAAATAGGGGGTAATCACAATCAGCCCCAGCATTTT.

V gene TRBV30 combines with J gene TRBJ1-1, with TRBD1 identical over 7 bases. V lost 2 bases and J lost 1; bases outside the gene matches: 7. There are 15 residues in the CDR3. Germline V gene data show CDR1 as GTSNPN and CDR2 as SVGIG (reference sequence). DNA for the CDR3: TGTGCCTGGAGTAAAACAGGGGTATCGAACACTGAAGCTTTCTTT. Encoded protein: CAWSKTGVSNTEAFF.

J is TRBJ2-7 and V is TRBV6-5, with 8 bases aligning to TRBD1. CDR1 is MNHEY, CDR2 SVGAGI, per germline. The CDR3 runs 15 residues. With 7 bases clipped from V and 3 bases from J, the junction kept 11 bases outside the gene matches. The CDR3, as DNA: TGTGCCAGCATCAAATGGACAGGGTTTGACTACGAGCAGTACTTC. This translates into CASIKWTGFDYEQYF.

The rearrangement uses TRBV5-5 and TRBJ2-3; the match to TRBD2 covers 16 bases. The J segment lost 3 bases and the V segment lost 4 bases, leaving 11 bases of the junction unmatched. The CDR3 contains 19 residues. CDR1 is SGHKS, CDR2 YYEKEE, per germline (reference sequence). This CDR3 is CASSTPRGTSGGATDTQYF. The CDR3 bases are TGTGCCAGCAGCACTCCCCGCGGGACTAGCGGGGGGGCGACAGATACGCAGTATTTT.